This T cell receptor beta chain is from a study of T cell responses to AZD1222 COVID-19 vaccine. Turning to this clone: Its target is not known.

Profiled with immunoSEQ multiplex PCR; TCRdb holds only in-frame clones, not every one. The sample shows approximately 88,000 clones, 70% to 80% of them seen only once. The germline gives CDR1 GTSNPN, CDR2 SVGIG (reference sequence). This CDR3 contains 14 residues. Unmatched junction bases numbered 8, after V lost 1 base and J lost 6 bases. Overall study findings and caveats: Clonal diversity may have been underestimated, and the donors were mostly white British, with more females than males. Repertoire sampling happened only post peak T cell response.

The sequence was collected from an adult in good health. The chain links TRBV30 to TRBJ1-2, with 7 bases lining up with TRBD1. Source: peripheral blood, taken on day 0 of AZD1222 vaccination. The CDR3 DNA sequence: TGTGCCTGGAGTGGATTACACAGGGGACATGGCTACACCTTC. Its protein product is CAWSGLHRGHGYTF.